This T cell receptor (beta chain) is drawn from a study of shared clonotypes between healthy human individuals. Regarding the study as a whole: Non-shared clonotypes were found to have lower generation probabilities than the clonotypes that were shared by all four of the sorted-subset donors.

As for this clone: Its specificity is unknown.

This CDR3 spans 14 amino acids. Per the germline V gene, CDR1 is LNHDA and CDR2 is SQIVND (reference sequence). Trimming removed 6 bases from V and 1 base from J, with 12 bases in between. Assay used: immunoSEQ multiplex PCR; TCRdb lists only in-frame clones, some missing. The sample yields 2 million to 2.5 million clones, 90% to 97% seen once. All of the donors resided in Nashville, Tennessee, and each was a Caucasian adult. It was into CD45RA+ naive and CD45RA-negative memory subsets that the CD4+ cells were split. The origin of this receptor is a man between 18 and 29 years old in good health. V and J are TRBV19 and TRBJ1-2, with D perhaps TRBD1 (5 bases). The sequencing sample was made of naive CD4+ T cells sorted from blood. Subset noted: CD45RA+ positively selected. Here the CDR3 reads CASSSDSINYGYTF. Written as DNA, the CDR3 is TGTGCCAGTAGCTCTGACAGTATTAACTATGGCTACACCTTC.